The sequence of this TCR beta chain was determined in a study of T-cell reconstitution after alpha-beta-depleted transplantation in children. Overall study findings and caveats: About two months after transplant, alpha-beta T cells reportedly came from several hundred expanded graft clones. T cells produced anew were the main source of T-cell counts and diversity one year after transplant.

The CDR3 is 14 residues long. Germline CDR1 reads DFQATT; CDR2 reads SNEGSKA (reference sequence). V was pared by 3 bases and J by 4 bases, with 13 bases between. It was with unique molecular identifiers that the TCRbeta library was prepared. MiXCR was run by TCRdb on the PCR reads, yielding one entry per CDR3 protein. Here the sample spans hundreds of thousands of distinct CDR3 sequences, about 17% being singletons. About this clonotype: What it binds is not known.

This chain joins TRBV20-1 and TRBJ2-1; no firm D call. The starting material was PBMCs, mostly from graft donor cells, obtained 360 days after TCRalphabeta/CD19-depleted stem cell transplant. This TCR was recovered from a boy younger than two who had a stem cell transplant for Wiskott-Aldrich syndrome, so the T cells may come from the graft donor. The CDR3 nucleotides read TGCAGTGCTAGCAAACGGACCTCGTACAATGAGCAGTTCTTC. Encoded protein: CSASKRTSYNEQFF.